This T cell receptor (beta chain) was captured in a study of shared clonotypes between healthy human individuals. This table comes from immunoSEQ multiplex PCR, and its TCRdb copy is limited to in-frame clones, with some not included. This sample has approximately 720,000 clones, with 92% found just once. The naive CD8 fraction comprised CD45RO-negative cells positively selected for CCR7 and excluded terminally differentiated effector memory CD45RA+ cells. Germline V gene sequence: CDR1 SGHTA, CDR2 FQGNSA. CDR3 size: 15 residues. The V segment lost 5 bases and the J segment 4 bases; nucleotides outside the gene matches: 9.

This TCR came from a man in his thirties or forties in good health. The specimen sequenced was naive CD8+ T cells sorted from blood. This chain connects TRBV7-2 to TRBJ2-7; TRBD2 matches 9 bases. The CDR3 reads CASSPSAGGQYEQYF. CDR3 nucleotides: TGTGCCAGCAGCCCATCAGCGGGAGGACAATACGAGCAGTACTTC.